Following are 15 T cell receptor beta chains from one sample sequenced in a study of identical twins. TCRdb used MiXCR to reprocess the 5' RACE reads, holding one entry per CDR3 protein. The sample includes approximately 530,000 distinct CDR3 sequences, 20% to 25% of them seen just once. The same specimen was also included in a second study, on yellow fever vaccine responses in identical twins.

The material sequenced was CD4+ T cells sorted from blood. These receptor sequences come from a woman under 30 in good health.

For this clonotype: The junction departs from the called germline gene at one end, perhaps through a read error. The chain has TRBV3-1 and TRBJ2-7, with TRBD2 matching over 12 bases. Germline V gene data show CDR1 as LGHDT and CDR2 as YNNKEL (reference sequence). The CDR3 sequence is 16 residues long. The chain's CDR3 is CASSQRTSGNFYEQYF. CDR3 nucleotides: TGTGCCAGCAGCCAAAGGACTAGCGGGAATTTCTACGAACAGTACTTC.

This clonotype was counted between two and nine times. V and J are TRBV7-9 and TRBJ2-1; possibly TRBD2 for D (6 bases). V lost 5 bases and J 5 bases, leaving 22 bases between the germline ends. The CDR3 has 17 amino acids. CDR1 SEHNR and CDR2 FQNEAQ come from the germline V gene (reference sequence). The CDR3 is CASSRMGRRGRDNEQFF. For the CDR3, the DNA is TGTGCCAGCAGCCGGATGGGGCGGAGGGGCCGGGACAATGAGCAGTTCTTC.

CDR3 DNA sequence: TGCAGCGTTGAATTCGGGGGGAGCGAGCAGTACTTC. Translated, it gives CSVEFGGSEQYF. The gene calls are TRBV29-1 and TRBJ2-7; 7 positions agree with TRBD2. CDR3 length: 12 residues. V gave up 2 bases and J gave up 6 bases; unmatched junction bases: 4. Germline V lookup: CDR1 SQVTM, CDR2 ANQGSEA.

V and J are TRBV7-3 and TRBJ2-7; D might be TRBD2 (6 bases). Trimming removed 4 bases at V and 6 bases at J, with 13 bases between. The CDR3 contains 13 residues. Germline V CDR1 and CDR2: SGHTA, FQGTGA. This CDR3 is CASSSTREAEQYF. The CDR3 nucleotides are TGTGCCAGCAGCTCGACCAGGGAGGCCGAGCAGTACTTC.

The chain links TRBV9 to TRBJ1-1; D gene ambiguous. This CDR3 has 15 residues. V lost 0 bases and J 1 base, leaving 10 bases between the germline ends. Germline CDR1 reads SGDLS; CDR2 reads YYNGEE. The DNA for the CDR3 is TGTGCCAGCAGCGTAGCTCCAGGTTCGAACACTGAAGCTTTCTTT. It translates to CASSVAPGSNTEAFF.

The chain employs TRBV6-9 and TRBJ1-1, with TRBD1 matching 7 bases. This CDR3 region has 16 residues. Germline lookup yields CDR1 MNHGY and CDR2 SVAAGI. The ends lost 2 bases at V and 2 bases at J; junction bases unmatched: 8. The CDR3 loop is CASSYPNRGGNTEAFF. CDR3 bases: TGTGCCAGCAGTTATCCCAACAGGGGCGGTAACACTGAAGCTTTCTTT.

This clonotype was found a few times. CDR3 in amino acids: CASSRSLLGKLFF. CDR3 nucleotide sequence: TGCGCCAGCAGCAGAAGTTTGCTTGGAAAACTGTTTTTT. The chain has TRBV5-1 and TRBJ1-4; D is unclear. Germline V CDR1 and CDR2: SGHRS, YFSETQ. The V and J ends lost 4 bases and 10 bases respectively, with 14 bases between them. The CDR3 covers 13 residues. Combining the CDR3 with reference TRBV5-1 and TRBJ1-4 gives the whole variable domain KAGVTQTPRYLIKTRGQQVTLSCSPISGHRSVSWYQQTPGQGLQFLFEYFSETQRNKGNFPGRFSGRQFSNSRSEMNVSTLELGDSALYLCASSRSLLGKLFFGSGTQLSVL.

V usage is TRBV3-1 and J usage is TRBJ2-1; 11 bases match TRBD2. J gave up 5 bases and V 5 bases, and 8 bases lay outside the gene matches. CDR3 length equals 16 residues. The germline CDR1 and CDR2 sequences are LGHDT and YNNKEL (reference sequence). In nucleotides, the CDR3 is TGTGCCAGCAGCAAGGTCACTAGCGGGGGCCACAATGAGCAGTTCTTC. Its translation: CASSKVTSGGHNEQFF.

This clonotype was seen a few times. The rearrangement uses TRBV5-1 and TRBJ1-1; no definite D call. The V gene lost 2 bases and the J gene lost 1 base, with 6 bases spanning the gap. The CDR3 length is 13 residues. Germline lookup yields CDR1 SGHRS and CDR2 YFSETQ. The CDR3 DNA follows: TGCGCCAGCAGCTTCTCCACGAACACTGAAGCTTTCTTT. Its translation is CASSFSTNTEAFF.

This clonotype occurred a few times. The chain is built from TRBV5-1 and TRBJ2-3; D possibly uses TRBD1 or TRBD2 (5 bases each). Trimming took off 0 bases at V and 6 bases at J, with 11 bases between the two ends. This CDR3 contains 14 residues. Germline V gene data show CDR1 as SGHRS and CDR2 as YFSETQ. CDR3 coding DNA: TGCGCCAGCAGCTTGGTCGGGGCCGGCGATACGCAGTATTTT. Translating it yields CASSLVGAGDTQYF.

This clonotype was found a few times. V gene TRBV5-4 combines with J gene TRBJ2-4; 13 bases match TRBD2. J gave up 1 base and V 4 bases, and 2 bases lay outside the gene matches. CDR1 and CDR2 from the germline V gene are SGHNT and YYREEE (reference sequence). CDR3 length equals 16 residues. DNA of the CDR3: TGTGCCAGCAGCCCGGGACTAGCGGGGGCCAAAAACATTCAGTACTTC. Its translation: CASSPGLAGAKNIQYF. Based on the CDR3 plus reference TRBV5-4 and TRBJ2-4, the full variable domain is ETGVTQSPTHLIKTRGQQVTLRCSSQSGHNTVSWYQQALGQGPQFIFQYYREEENGRGNFPPRFSGLQFPNYSSELNVNALELDDSALYLCASSPGLAGAKNIQYFGAGTRLSVL.

The chain employs TRBV19 and TRBJ1-2; TRBD1 aligns across 9 bases. V lost 5 bases and J lost 3; bases outside the gene matches: 10. Germline CDR1 and CDR2: LNHDA and SQIVND (reference sequence). This CDR3 is built from 16 residues. CDR3 DNA sequence: TGTGCCAGTAGTGACCGGGACAGGGTTAGGGACTATGGCTACACCTTC. Residues: CASSDRDRVRDYGYTF.

This clonotype was seen more than once but under ten times. The V call is TRBV15, the J call TRBJ2-3; D perhaps matches TRBD1 (5 bases). The CDR3 consists of 16 residues. Germline values: CDR1 LNHNV, CDR2 YYDKDF (reference sequence). The V gene lost 2 bases and the J gene lost 0 bases, with 12 bases spanning the gap. The CDR3 DNA reads as TGTGCCACCAGCAGAAGAAAGCAGGGCAGCACAGATACGCAGTATTTT. This encodes CATSRRKQGSTDTQYF.

The chain joins TRBV7-6 to TRBJ1-1, with 9 bases identical to TRBD1. V was clipped by 4 bases and J by 1 base; unmatched bases: 7. Germline V gene sequence: CDR1 SGHVS, CDR2 FNYEAQ. The CDR3 spans 16 residues. CDR3 bases: TGTGCCAGCAGCTCCCCGGGACAGGGAAAGAACACTGAAGCTTTCTTT. Translating it yields CASSSPGQGKNTEAFF.

This chain uses TRBV5-6 with TRBJ2-7; 7 nucleotides match TRBD1. CDR3 size: 14 residues. Germline V lookup: CDR1 SGHDT, CDR2 YYEEEE. The V segment lost 5 bases and the J segment 2 bases; nucleotides outside the gene matches: 7. This CDR3 is CASRFRDSPYEQYF. The CDR3, as DNA: TGTGCCAGCAGATTCCGGGACAGTCCCTACGAGCAGTACTTC.